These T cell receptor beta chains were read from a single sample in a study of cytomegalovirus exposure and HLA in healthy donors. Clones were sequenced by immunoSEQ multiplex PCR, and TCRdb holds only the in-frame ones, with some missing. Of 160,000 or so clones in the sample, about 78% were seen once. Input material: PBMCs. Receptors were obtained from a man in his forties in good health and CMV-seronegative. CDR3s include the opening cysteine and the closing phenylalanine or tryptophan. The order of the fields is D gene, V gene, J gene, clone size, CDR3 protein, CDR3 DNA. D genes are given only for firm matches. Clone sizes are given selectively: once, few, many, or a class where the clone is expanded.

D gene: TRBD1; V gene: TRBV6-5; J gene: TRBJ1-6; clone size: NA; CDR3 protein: CASSLDRVGSPLHF; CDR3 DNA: TGTGCCAGCAGCTTGGACAGGGTCGGCTCACCCCTCCACTTT
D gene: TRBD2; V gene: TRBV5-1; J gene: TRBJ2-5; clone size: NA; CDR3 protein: CASSSALAGLQETQYF; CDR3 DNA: TGCGCCAGCAGCTCGGCACTAGCGGGGTTACAAGAGACCCAGTACTTC
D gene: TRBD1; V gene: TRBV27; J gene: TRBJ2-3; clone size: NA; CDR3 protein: CASNRGDTQYF; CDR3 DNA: TGTGCCAGCAACAGGGGGGATACGCAGTATTTT
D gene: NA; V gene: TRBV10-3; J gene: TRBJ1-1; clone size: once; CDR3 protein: CAISESFGVMNTEAFF; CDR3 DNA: TGTGCCATCAGTGAGTCGTTCGGTGTAATGAACACTGAAGCTTTCTTT
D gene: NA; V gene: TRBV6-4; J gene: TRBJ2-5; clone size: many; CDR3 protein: CASSEGSEGTQYF; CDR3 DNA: TGTGCCAGCAGTGAAGGTAGCGAGGGGACCCAGTACTTC
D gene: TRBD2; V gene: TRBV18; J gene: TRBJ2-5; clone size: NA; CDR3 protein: CASSPLAGPMETQYF; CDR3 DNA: TGTGCCAGCTCACCACTAGCGGGGCCTATGGAGACCCAGTACTTC
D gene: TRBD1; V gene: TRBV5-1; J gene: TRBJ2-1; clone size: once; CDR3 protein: CASSLTGGGPSPIGSFINEQFF; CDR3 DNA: TGCGCCAGCAGCTTGACAGGGGGCGGTCCAAGCCCAATTGGATCGTTCATCAATGAGCAGTTCTTC
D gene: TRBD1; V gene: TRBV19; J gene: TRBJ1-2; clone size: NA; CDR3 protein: CASTDPGQGRDGYTF; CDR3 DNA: TGTGCCAGTACCGATCCGGGACAGGGAAGAGATGGCTACACCTTC
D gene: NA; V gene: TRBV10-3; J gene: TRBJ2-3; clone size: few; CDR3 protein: CAISESEGRQYF; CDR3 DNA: TGTGCCATCAGTGAGTCCGAGGGCAGGCAGTATTTT
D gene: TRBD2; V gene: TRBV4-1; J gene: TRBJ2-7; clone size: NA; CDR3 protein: CASSVGTSGNSYEQYF; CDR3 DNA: TGCGCCAGCAGCGTCGGGACTAGCGGCAACTCCTACGAGCAGTACTTC
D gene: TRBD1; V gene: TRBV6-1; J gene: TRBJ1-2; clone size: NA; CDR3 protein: CASDRVENYGYTF; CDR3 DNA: TGTGCCAGCGACAGGGTTGAGAACTATGGCTACACCTTC
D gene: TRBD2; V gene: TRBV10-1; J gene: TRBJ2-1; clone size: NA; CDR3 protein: CASSESRGVSNEQFF; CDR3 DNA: TGCGCCAGCAGTGAGTCCCGGGGGGTGTCTAATGAGCAGTTCTTC
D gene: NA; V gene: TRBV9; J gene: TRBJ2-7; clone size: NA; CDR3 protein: CASSVAPGVNYEQYF; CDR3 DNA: TGTGCCAGCAGCGTAGCCCCGGGGGTGAACTACGAGCAGTACTTC
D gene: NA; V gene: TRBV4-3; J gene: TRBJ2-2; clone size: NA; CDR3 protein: CASSQDPGFTGELFF; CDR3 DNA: TGCGCCAGCAGCCAAGATCCGGGGTTCACCGGGGAGCTGTTTTTT
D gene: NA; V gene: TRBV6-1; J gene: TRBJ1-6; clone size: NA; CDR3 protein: CASSEDSYYNSPLHF; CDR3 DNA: TGTGCCAGCAGTGAAGACAGTTACTATAATTCACCCCTCCACTTT
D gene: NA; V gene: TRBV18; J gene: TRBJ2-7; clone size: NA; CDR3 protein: CASSPLGQAGHEQYF; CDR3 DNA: TGTGCCAGCTCACCACTGGGGCAGGCAGGGCACGAGCAGTACTTC
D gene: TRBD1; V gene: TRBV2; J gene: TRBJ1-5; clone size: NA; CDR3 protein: CASTLDRGSNQPQHF; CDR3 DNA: TGTGCCAGCACCTTGGACAGGGGTAGCAATCAGCCCCAGCATTTT
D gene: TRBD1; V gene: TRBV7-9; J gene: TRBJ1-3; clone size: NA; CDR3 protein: CASSLTRQGSGNTIYF; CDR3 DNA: TGTGCCAGCAGCTTAACCCGACAGGGGTCTGGAAACACCATATATTTT
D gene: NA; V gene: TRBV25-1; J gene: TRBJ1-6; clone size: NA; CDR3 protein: CASRADTSSYNSPLHF; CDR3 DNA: TGTGCCAGCAGGGCGGACACAAGCTCCTATAATTCACCCCTCCACTTT
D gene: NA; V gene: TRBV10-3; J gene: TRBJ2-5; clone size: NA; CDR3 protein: CAISERDTLLEQYF; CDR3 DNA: TGTGCCATCAGTGAAAGGGACACCCTCTTGGAGCAGTACTTC
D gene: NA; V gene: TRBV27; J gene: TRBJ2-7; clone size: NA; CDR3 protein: CASRLAWEYEQYF; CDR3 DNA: TGTGCCAGCAGGCTAGCTTGGGAGTACGAGCAGTACTTC
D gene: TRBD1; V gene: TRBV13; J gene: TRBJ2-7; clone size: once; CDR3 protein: CASSPGQGEQYF; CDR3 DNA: TGTGCCAGCAGCCCTGGACAGGGCGAGCAGTACTTC
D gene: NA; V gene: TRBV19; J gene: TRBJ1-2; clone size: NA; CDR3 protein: CASRPGDSRGDYGYTF; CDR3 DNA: TGTGCCAGTAGACCGGGGGACTCCCGGGGAGACTATGGCTACACCTTC
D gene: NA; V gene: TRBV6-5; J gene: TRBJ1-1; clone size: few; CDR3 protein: CASSEARNTEAFF; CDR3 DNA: TGTGCCAGCAGTGAAGCTAGGAACACTGAAGCTTTCTTT
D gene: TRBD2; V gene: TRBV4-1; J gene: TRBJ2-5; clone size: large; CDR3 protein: CASKTSGGLFGETQYF; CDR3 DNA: TGCGCCAGCAAGACTAGCGGGGGCCTGTTTGGGGAGACCCAGTACTTC
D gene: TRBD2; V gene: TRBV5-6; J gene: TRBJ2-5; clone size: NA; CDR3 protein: CASSLALAGETQYF; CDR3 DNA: TGTGCCAGCAGCTTGGCTCTAGCGGGAGAGACCCAGTACTTC
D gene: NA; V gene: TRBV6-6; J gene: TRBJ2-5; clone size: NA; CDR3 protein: CASARQQETQYF; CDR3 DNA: TGTGCCAGCGCCAGACAGCAAGAGACCCAGTACTTC
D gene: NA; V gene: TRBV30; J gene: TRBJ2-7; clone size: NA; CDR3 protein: CAWSYRGTATYEQYF; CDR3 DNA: TGTGCCTGGAGTTACCGCGGGACAGCGACCTACGAGCAGTACTTC
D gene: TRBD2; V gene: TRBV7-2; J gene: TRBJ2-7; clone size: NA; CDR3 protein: CASSRGGGRVYEQYF; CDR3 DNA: TGTGCCAGCAGCAGAGGCGGCGGGAGGGTCTACGAGCAGTACTTC
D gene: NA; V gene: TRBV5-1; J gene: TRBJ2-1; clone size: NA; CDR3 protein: CASSLISPGEQFF; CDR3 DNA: TGCGCCAGCAGCTTGATTAGCCCCGGTGAGCAGTTCTTC
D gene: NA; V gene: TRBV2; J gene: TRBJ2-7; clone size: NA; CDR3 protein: CASSAGTGYEQYF; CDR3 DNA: TGTGCCAGCAGTGCCGGGACTGGGTACGAGCAGTACTTC
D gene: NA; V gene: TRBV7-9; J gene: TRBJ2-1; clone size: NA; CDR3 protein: CSSSRGAGRFFF; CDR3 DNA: TGTTCCAGCAGCCGGGGGGCAGGGAGGTTTTTCTTC
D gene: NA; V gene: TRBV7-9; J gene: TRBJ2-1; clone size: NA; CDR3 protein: CAITESSYNEQFF; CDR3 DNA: TGTGCCATTACAGAGAGCTCCTACAATGAGCAGTTCTTC
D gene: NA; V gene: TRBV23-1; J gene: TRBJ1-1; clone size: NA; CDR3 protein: CASSQSNNRNTEAFF; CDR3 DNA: TGCGCCAGCAGTCAATCGAACAACCGGAACACTGAAGCTTTCTTT
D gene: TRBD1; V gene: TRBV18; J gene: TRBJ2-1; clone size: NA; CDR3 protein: CASSPRQGNSYNEQFF; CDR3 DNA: TGTGCCAGCTCACCAAGACAGGGGAACTCCTACAATGAGCAGTTCTTC
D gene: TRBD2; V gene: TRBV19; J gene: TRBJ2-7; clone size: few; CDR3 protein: CASRDPSGSSYEQYF; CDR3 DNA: TGTGCCAGTAGGGACCCCAGCGGGAGCTCCTACGAGCAGTACTTC
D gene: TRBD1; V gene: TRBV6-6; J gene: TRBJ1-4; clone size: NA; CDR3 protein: CASSYVSGTGNEKLFF; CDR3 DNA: TGTGCCAGCAGTTACGTGTCCGGGACAGGGAATGAAAAACTGTTTTTT
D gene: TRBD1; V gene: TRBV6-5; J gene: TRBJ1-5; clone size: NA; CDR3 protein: CASSPGQGGQPQHF; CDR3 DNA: TGTGCCAGCAGTCCCGGACAGGGCGGTCAGCCCCAGCATTTT
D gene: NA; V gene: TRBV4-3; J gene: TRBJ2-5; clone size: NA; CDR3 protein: CASSPQTGWETQYF; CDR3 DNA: TGCGCCAGCAGCCCTCAAACGGGTTGGGAGACCCAGTACTTC
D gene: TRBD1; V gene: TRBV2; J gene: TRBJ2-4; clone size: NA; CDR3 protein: CASTHGTGVAKNIQYF; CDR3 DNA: TGTGCCAGCACCCATGGGACAGGGGTCGCCAAAAACATTCAGTACTTC
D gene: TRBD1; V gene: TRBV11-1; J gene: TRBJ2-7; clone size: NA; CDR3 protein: CASSDRQGLPYEQYF; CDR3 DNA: TGTGCCAGCAGCGACAGACAGGGGCTACCCTACGAGCAGTACTTC
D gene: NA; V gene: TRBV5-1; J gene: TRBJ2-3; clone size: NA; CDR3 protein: CATRSVGSPDTQYF; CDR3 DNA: TGCGCCACCAGGAGCGTCGGGAGCCCAGATACGCAGTATTTT
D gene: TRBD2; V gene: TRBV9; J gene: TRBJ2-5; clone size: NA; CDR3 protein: CASSVDGGRETQYF; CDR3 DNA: TGTGCCAGCAGCGTAGACGGGGGGAGGGAGACCCAGTACTTC
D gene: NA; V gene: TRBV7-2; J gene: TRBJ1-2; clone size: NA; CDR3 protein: CASSFQFHGYTF; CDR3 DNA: TGTGCCAGCAGCTTTCAGTTCCATGGCTACACCTTC
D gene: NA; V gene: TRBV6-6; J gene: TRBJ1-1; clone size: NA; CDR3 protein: CASSYAVAFF; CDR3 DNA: TGTGCCAGCAGTTACGCGGTAGCTTTCTTT
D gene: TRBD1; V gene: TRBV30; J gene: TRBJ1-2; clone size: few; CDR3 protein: CAGDRGRAGYTF; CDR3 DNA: TGTGCCGGGGACAGGGGGCGCGCAGGCTACACCTTC
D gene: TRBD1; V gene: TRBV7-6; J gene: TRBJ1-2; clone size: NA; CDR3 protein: CASSSTGGDRGRQGYTF; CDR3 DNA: TGTGCCAGCAGCTCGACGGGGGGCGACAGGGGGCGACAGGGCTACACCTTC
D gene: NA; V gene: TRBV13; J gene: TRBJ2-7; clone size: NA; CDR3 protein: CASSPRGEKSSYEQYF; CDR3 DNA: TGTGCCAGCAGCCCCCGAGGTGAGAAGAGCTCCTACGAGCAGTACTTC
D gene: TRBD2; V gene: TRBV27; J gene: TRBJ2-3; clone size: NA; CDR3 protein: CASRWGGSTDTQYF; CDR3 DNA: TGTGCCAGCAGATGGGGGGGGAGCACAGATACGCAGTATTTT
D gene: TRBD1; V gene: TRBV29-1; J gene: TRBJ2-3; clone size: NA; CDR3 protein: CSDGTGQDTQYF; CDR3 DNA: TGCAGCGACGGGACAGGGCAAGATACGCAGTATTTT
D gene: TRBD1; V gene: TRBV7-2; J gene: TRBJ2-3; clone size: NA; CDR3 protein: CASSTQGTDTQYF; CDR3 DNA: TGTGCCAGCAGCACACAGGGGACAGATACGCAGTATTTT
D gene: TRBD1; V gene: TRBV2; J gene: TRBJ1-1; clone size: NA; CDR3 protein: CASNGQGRANTEAFF; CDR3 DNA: TGTGCCAGCAACGGACAGGGTAGGGCGAACACTGAAGCTTTCTTT